This passage covers 19 T cell receptor beta chains from one sample sequenced in a study of T and B cells in COVID-19 patients. Each TRB amplification used roughly 250-550 ng of genomic DNA from blood. Multiplex PCR with BIOMED2 TRB-A/B primer pools amplified TRB rearrangements. TCRdb analysed the multiplex PCR reads with MiXCR anew, one entry per CDR3 protein. The data show 20,000 to 25,000 distinct CDR3 sequences, 25% to 35% seen once. Sequencing input: blood. Every receptor here comes from a human donor who had recovered from COVID-19.

The CDR3 sequence: CASRGIARGETQYF. For the CDR3, the DNA is TGTGCCAGCAGGGGGATTGCCCGTGGGGAGACCCAGTACTTC. The chain links TRBV7-9 to TRBJ2-5; D unresolved. Germline V gives CDR1 SEHNR, CDR2 FQNEAQ (reference sequence). Between the trimmed V and J ends, which lost 6 bases and 5 bases, there was a span of 16 bases. There are 14 residues in the CDR3.

By frequency in the sample, this clonotype is medium-sized. In nucleotides, the CDR3 is TGTGCCAGTGGAGGAACGGGAGTGAGGGAGACCCAGTACTTC. Its translation is CASGGTGVRETQYF. The chain carries TRBV19 and TRBJ2-5, with D possibly matching TRBD2 (6 bases). Per germline, CDR1 LNHDA and CDR2 SQIVND (reference sequence). V was clipped by 8 bases and J by 5 bases, with 18 bases between them. This CDR3 has 14 amino acids.

This clonotype has only a few counts. V gene TRBV5-1 combines with J gene TRBJ2-1; D remains unclear. Germline lookup yields CDR1 SGHRS and CDR2 YFSETQ. V gave up 6 bases and J gave up 3 bases, with 7 bases separating them. The CDR3 extends over 12 amino acids. CDR3 bases: TGCGCCAGCAAAGAATTCTACAATGAGCAGTTCTTC. It yields the protein CASKEFYNEQFF.

The chain recombines TRBV6-1 with TRBJ2-7, with D uncertain. V dropped 6 bases and J dropped 2 bases, with 11 bases sitting between them. This CDR3 is 13 amino acids long. From germline, CDR1 is MNHNS and CDR2 SASEGT. The CDR3 region is CASRTLPAYEQYF. The CDR3 nucleotides are TGTGCCAGCAGGACTCTACCGGCCTACGAGCAGTACTTC.

The chain has TRBV12-3 or TRBV12-4 and TRBJ1-4; 8 bases line up with TRBD1. The CDR3 runs to 15 residues. After removal of 5 bases from V and 8 bases from J, the junction contained 10 bases not matched to a gene. Written as DNA, the CDR3 is TGTGCCAGCAGTCCTCGACAGGGGCGAGGGGAAAAACTGTTTTTT. Translation gives CASSPRQGRGEKLFF.

To note about this clonotype: This may stem from a read error, because a much larger clone lies one nucleotide away. The gene calls are TRBV6-5 and TRBJ2-1; 12 nucleotides agree with TRBD2. J was trimmed by 3 bases and V by 6 bases; bases with no gene match: 12. Germline V lookup: CDR1 MNHEY, CDR2 SVGAGI. This CDR3 is built from 18 residues. CDR3 protein: CASSYQSTSGSSYNEQFF. DNA of the CDR3: TGTGCCAGCAGCTACCAATCGACTAGCGGGAGCAGCTACAATGAGCAGTTCTTC.

The gene calls are TRBV7-9 and TRBJ1-2, with 8 nucleotides matching TRBD1. V trimming: 5 bases; J trimming: 11 bases; junction bases outside the gene matches: 13. Germline values: CDR1 SEHNR, CDR2 FQNEAQ (reference sequence). This CDR3 region has 14 residues. The DNA of the CDR3 is TGTGCCAGCAGCCCCCGGACAGGGACCGGTCGTTACACCTTC. Its protein product is CASSPRTGTGRYTF.

V gene TRBV20-1 combines with J gene TRBJ2-7; D might be TRBD2 (5 bases). Trimming left V 4 bases short and J 0 bases short, with 10 bases between. CDR3 length: 13 amino acids. Germline V gene data show CDR1 as DFQATT and CDR2 as SNEGSKA (reference sequence). This CDR3 reads CSATRTLSYEQYF. In nucleotides, the CDR3 is TGCAGTGCTACAAGGACTCTCTCCTACGAGCAGTACTTC.

The chain carries TRBV13 and TRBJ2-2, with D possibly called TRBD1 or TRBD2 (6 bases each). Trimming pared 0 bases from V and 0 bases from J, leaving 8 bases between. The CDR3 runs 16 residues. CDR1 PRHDT and CDR2 FYEKMQ come from the germline V gene (reference sequence). The CDR3 is CASSLGGGTNTGELFF. The CDR3 nucleotides are TGTGCCAGCAGCTTAGGAGGGGGGACGAACACCGGGGAGCTGTTTTTT.

Relative to its sample, this clonotype is medium-sized (0.01 to 0.1%). DNA for the CDR3: TGCAGCGGCGGACAGGCCGACTATGGCTACACCTTC. This translates into CSGGQADYGYTF. The chain links TRBV29-1 to TRBJ1-2; 7 bases match TRBD1. The CDR3 sequence is 12 residues long. Germline lookup yields CDR1 SQVTM and CDR2 ANQGSEA. V dropped 7 bases and J dropped 3; count of bases not matched to a gene: 5.

Note on this clonotype: A read error may produce the germline difference seen at one junction end. The rearrangement uses TRBV5-6 and TRBJ2-3; TRBD2 agrees at 7 bases. The germline gives CDR1 SGHDT, CDR2 YYEEEE. CDR3 length: 15 residues. CDR3 in amino acids: CASSISGPSTDTQYF. The CDR3 region has the DNA TGCGCCAGCAGCATTAGCGGGCCTAGCACAGATACGCAGTATTTT.

In this sample, this clonotype turned up many times. The V and J genes are TRBV12-3 or TRBV12-4 and TRBJ2-1; no firm D call. Trimming left V 1 base short and J 4 bases short, with 5 bases between. CDR3 length: 13 amino acids. The CDR3 here is CASSLGQYNEQFF. CDR3 DNA sequence: TGTGCCAGCAGTTTAGGGCAGTACAATGAGCAGTTCTTC.

The rearrangement links TRBV11-1 to TRBJ1-1; D is possibly TRBD1 (5 bases). Germline CDR1 reads SGHAT; CDR2 reads FQDESV (reference sequence). This CDR3 spans 12 amino acids. V was pared by 5 bases and J by 1 base, with 5 bases between. Here the CDR3 DNA reads TGTGCCAGCAGCACAGGGAACACTGAAGCTTTCTTT. Residues: CASSTGNTEAFF.

As concerns this clonotype: One base away lies a much larger clone, so this may be a sequencing read error. The chain employs TRBV30 and TRBJ1-4; no definite D call. The germline V gene encodes CDR1 GTSNPN and CDR2 SVGIG (reference sequence). Deletions cut 1 base from V and 11 bases from J, with 11 bases between. The CDR3 sequence is 12 residues long. CDR3 DNA: TGTGCCTGGAGTGCGGTTCTCGCCAAACTGTTTTTT. This sequence encodes CAWSAVLAKLFF.

The chain combines TRBV27 with TRBJ2-7; possibly TRBD1 for D (6 bases). CDR3 length: 14 amino acids. V lost 4 bases, J lost 3 bases, and 13 bases lay in between. Germline V lookup: CDR1 MNHEY, CDR2 SMNVEV (reference sequence). CDR3 nucleotides: TGTGCCAGCAGTTCTCCGGGACACGACTACGAGCAGTACTTC. Residues: CASSSPGHDYEQYF.

By share, this clonotype ranks as medium-sized. This chain links TRBV29-1 with TRBJ2-4; D is unclear. In germline, CDR1 is SQVTM, CDR2 ANQGSEA. Trimming removed 6 bases from V and 4 bases from J, with 7 bases in between. This CDR3 comprises 11 residues. The DNA for the CDR3 is TGCAGCGTCGCAGAGAAAAACATTCAGTACTTC. Its protein product is CSVAEKNIQYF.

CDR3 in amino acids: CASSLVGFGTDTQYF. For the CDR3, the DNA is TGTGCCAGCAGCTTGGTAGGATTCGGTACAGATACGCAGTATTTT. V and J are TRBV5-6 and TRBJ2-3; D is unresolved. V was pared by 0 bases and J by 3 bases, with 11 bases between. The CDR3 covers 15 residues. Germline values: CDR1 SGHDT, CDR2 YYEEEE.

This clonotype was seen ten or more times. The chain links TRBV18 to TRBJ2-6, with 8 nucleotides matching TRBD1. The germline CDR1 and CDR2 sequences are KGHSH and LQKENI. Germline trimming cut 4 bases from V and 1 base from J; bases unmatched to any gene: 12. CDR3 length equals 19 residues. The CDR3 region is CASSQLSGTGLSGANVLTF. The CDR3 nucleotides read TGTGCCAGCTCACAACTGTCTGGGACAGGCCTGTCTGGGGCCAACGTCCTGACTTTC.

This chain uses TRBV12-3 or TRBV12-4 with TRBJ1-2; perhaps TRBD1 as D (6 bases). Between the trimmed V and J ends, which lost 6 bases and 8 bases, there was a span of 7 bases. The CDR3 totals 10 residues. The CDR3 sequence: CASRGAGYTF. For the CDR3, the DNA is TGTGCCAGCAGGGGGGCGGGCTACACCTTC.